This TCR beta chain was sequenced in a study of siplizumab effects on memory and regulatory T cells (dated 2019 in TCRdb). Broadly, across the study: The study examined how the anti-CD2 antibody siplizumab affects alloreactive T-cell subsets in allogeneic mixed lymphocyte reactions built from human PBMCs.

Sorted unstimulated T cells and proliferating T cells recovered from mixed lymphocyte reactions were subjected to TCRbeta CDR3 sequencing. Fresh whole blood from fewer than 11 HLA-typed healthy donors was used to isolate PBMCs. Libraries were constructed by the immunoSEQ multiplex PCR assay. Approximately 100,000 TCR templates per sample were assayed on the deep sequencing platform. Genomic DNA extracted from sorted T cells was used for TCRbeta CDR3 sequencing. The source study handled its data this way. The R programming language was used for clonal analysis of the TCRbeta CDR3 data. Alloreactive CD4+ and CD8+ clones were defined by comparing unstimulated samples with post-reaction CFSE-low samples. Alloreactive CD4+ clones were assigned to regulatory or non-regulatory origin by matching sequences to sorted unstimulated Treg and non-Treg repertoires. TCRdb stores this immuneACCESS table with in-frame sequences only. Part of the clones is absent; in the studies checked, under half of the shortfall reflects unresolved V genes, and no reason is known for the rest. That table supplies the V and J calls and clone size; D and trimming were determined from the DNA. This sample lists about 120,000 clones; 80% to 95% were detected once. The ten top clones hold around 1.3% of the sample.

Study-wide findings and limitations: No functional confirmation was obtained for the suppressive function of proliferating Tregs from siplizumab cultures. The cumulative frequency of alloreactive sequences traceable to unstimulated CD4+ memory T cells was significantly reduced by siplizumab. Unstimulated naive T cells appeared more diverse than memory T cells, and naive cells seemed to contribute substantially to the alloresponse. Sequences below about 10^-5 frequency were poorly captured, so only a minor fraction of alloreactive clones could be mapped to unstimulated subsets. In reactions with siplizumab, an average of roughly 69% of mappable alloreactive CD4+ clones were Treg-derived, compared with 26.9% in control reactions. About 80-96% of proliferating CD4+ or CD8+ clones could not be given a naive or memory phenotype.

This clone was observed once. The specificity of this receptor is unknown. No much larger clone exists at a distance of one base, and base qualities are not known. The sequence came from a human donor in good health. The sample comprised CD4+ T cells sorted from blood.

The DNA is as follows: TGTGCCAGCATGAGGGGGACCACAGATACGCAGTATTTT. Translation gives CASMRGTTDTQYF. This chain is built from TRBV7-9 and TRBJ2-3; TRBD1 might be the D gene, on 6 matching bases. The germline V gene (reference sequence) sets CDR1 to SEHNR and CDR2 to FQNEAQ. V loses 7 bases of germline sequence and J loses 2 bases, and the interval between the two ends is 10 bases. From its cysteine to its phenylalanine, the CDR3 spans 13 amino acids. The entry retains the CDR3 DNA only, 39 bases that are in frame from base 1.